The 3 T cell receptor beta chains below were found in one sample sequenced in a study of T cells in Graves' hyperthyroidism and ophthalmopathy. Amplification targeted TCR beta CDR3 regions from RNA transcripts. The HTBI primer set drove a first-round RT-PCR of the TCR CDR3. TCRdb re-analysed the multiplex PCR reads in MiXCR, keeping a single row per CDR3 protein. Of around 620,000 distinct CDR3 sequences listed, roughly 46% are singletons. The sample comprised peripheral blood or thyroid tissue (not recorded which). The source of these receptors is an adult woman with Graves' disease, either hyperthyroidism or ophthalmopathy (not recorded which).

This clonotype was observed a few times. The V call is TRBV29-1, the J call TRBJ1-1; D unresolved. The CDR3 consists of 10 residues. Trimming took off 5 bases at V and 3 bases at J, with 4 bases between the two ends. CDR1 is SQVTM and CDR2 is ANQGSEA in the germline V gene. CDR3 DNA: TGCAGCGTTAGAGACACTGAAGCTTTCTTT. Its translation is CSVRDTEAFF. Full variable domain (remainder filled in from reference TRBV29-1 and TRBJ1-1): SAVISQKPSRDICQRGTSLTIQCQVDSQVTMMFWYRQQPGQSLTLIATANQGSEATYESGFVIDKFPISRPNLTFSTLTVSNMSPEDSSIYLCSVRDTEAFFGQGTRLTVV.

This clonotype was observed many times. The V and J genes are TRBV6-5 and TRBJ1-2; TRBD1 agrees at 9 bases. This CDR3 spans 14 amino acids. Trimming removed 6 bases from V and 5 bases from J; junction bases left unmatched: 7. Germline-derived CDR1 and CDR2 are MNHEY and SVGAGI. The CDR3 coding sequence is TGTGCCAGCAGCATTACCGGGACAGGGTATGGCTACACCTTC. Translating it yields CASSITGTGYGYTF.

This clonotype was seen repeatedly, ten times or more. The rearrangement joins TRBV4-1 to TRBJ2-2; TRBD2 matches at 14 bases. The trim removed 8 bases at V and 8 bases at J, leaving 10 bases unmatched. The CDR3 runs 16 residues. Germline V lookup: CDR1 MGHRA, CDR2 YSYEKL. This CDR3 reads CASYGTSGSVRGELFF. The DNA of the CDR3 is TGCGCCAGCTATGGGACTAGCGGGAGTGTTCGTGGGGAGCTGTTTTTT.